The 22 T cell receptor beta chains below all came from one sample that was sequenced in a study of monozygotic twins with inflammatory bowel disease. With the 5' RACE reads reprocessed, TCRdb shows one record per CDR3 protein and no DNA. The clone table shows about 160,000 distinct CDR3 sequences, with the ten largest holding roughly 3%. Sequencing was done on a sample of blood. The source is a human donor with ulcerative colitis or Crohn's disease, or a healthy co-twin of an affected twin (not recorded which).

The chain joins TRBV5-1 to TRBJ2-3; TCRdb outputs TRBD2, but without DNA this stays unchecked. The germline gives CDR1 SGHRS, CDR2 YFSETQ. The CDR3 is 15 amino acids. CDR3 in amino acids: CASSRTSGNTDTQYF.

The CDR3: CASSRGPTTSGANVLTF. The rearrangement links TRBV4-3 to TRBJ2-6. The V gene's germline CDR1 is LGHNA and CDR2 YSLEER. The CDR3 spans 17 residues.

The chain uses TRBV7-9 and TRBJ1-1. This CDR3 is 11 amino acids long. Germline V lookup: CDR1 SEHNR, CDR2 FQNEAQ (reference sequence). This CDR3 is CASSYGTEAFF.

The CDR3 protein is CSVLGAADPGNTIYF. The V and J genes are TRBV29-1 and TRBJ1-3; there is no DNA to check the TCRdb D call of TRBD1. This CDR3 has 15 amino acids. CDR1 and CDR2 (germline): SQVTM, ANQGSEA.

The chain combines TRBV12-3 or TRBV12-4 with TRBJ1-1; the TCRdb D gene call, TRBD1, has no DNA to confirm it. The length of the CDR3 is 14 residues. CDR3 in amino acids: CASSPLTGRTEAFF.

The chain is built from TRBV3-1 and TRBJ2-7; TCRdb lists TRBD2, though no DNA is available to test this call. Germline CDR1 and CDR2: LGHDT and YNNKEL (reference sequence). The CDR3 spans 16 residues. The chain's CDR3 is CASSQEWRGSRDEQYF.

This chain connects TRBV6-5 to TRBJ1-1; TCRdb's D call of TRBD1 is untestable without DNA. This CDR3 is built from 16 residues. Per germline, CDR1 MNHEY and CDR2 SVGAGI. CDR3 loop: CASSYNLDRRNTEAFF.

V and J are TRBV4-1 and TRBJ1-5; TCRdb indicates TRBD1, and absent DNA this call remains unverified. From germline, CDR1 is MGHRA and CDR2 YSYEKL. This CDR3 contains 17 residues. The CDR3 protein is CASSQVGGRARGQPQHF.

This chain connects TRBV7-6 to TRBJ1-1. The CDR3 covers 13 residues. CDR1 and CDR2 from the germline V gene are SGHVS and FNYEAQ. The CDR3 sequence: CASSRAQHTEAFF.

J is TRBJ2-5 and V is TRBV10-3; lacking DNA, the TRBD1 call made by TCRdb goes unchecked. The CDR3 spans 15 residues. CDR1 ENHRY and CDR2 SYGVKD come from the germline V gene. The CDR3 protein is CAIRPGQGIRETQYF.

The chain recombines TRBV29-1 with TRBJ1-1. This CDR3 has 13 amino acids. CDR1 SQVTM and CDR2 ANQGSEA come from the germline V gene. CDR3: CSVEWNLNTEAFF.

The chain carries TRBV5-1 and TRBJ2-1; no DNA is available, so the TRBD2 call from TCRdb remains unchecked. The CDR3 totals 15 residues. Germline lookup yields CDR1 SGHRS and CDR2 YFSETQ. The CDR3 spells CASSLAIGSVNEQFF.

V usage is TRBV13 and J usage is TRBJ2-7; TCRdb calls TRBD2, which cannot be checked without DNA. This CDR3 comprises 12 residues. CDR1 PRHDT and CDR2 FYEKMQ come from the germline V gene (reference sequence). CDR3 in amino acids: CASSSRGYEQYF.

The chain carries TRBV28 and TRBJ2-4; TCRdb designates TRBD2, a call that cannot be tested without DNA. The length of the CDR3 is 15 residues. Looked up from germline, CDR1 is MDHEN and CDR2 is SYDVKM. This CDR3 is CASSLMEGAKNIQYF. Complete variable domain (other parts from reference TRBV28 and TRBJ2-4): DVKVTQSSRYLVKRTGEKVFLECVQDMDHENMFWYRQDPGLGLRLIYFSYDVKMKEKGDIPEGYSVSREKKERFSLILESASTNQTSMYLCASSLMEGAKNIQYFGAGTRLSVL.

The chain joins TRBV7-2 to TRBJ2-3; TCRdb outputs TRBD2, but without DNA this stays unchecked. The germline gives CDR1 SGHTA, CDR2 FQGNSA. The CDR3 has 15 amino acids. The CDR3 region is CASRRAGGSTDTQYF.

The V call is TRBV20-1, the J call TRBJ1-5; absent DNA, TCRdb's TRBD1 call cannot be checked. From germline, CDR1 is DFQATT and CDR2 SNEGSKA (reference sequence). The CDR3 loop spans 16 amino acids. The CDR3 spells CSAGGYSSYSNQPQHF.

This chain's CDR3 is CASSPRTSGNEQFF. The genes are TRBV4-3 and TRBJ2-1; TCRdb's assignment of TRBD2 cannot be checked, as there is no DNA. Germline values: CDR1 LGHNA, CDR2 YSLEER. The CDR3 contains 14 residues.

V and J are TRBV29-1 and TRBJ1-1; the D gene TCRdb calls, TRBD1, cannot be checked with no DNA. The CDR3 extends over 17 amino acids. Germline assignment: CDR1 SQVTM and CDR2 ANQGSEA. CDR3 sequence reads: CSVVAQTGGYGGTEAFF.

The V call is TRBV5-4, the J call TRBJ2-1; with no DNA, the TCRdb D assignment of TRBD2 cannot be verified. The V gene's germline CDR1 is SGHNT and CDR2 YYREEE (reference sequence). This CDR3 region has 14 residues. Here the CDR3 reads CASSIEVASNEQFF.

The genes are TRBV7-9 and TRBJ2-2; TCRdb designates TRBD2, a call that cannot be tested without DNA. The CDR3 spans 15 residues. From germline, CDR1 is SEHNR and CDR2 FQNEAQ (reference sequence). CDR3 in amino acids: CASSQLAGYTGELFF.

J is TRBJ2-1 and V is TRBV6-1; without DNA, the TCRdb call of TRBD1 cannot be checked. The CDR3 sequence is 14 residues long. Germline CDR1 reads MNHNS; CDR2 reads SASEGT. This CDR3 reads CASRGQGLWNEQFF.

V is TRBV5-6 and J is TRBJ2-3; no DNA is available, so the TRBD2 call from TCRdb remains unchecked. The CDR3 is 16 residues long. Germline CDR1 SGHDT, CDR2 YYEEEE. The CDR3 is CASSLEREPTTDTQYF.